What follows are 22 T cell receptor beta chains derived from one specimen sequenced in a study of cytomegalovirus exposure and HLA in healthy donors. A multiplex PCR was run with 60 Vbeta primers and 13 Jbeta primers. Using immunoSEQ multiplex PCR, the repertoire was profiled, and TCRdb retains in-frame clones only, with some absent. The sample holds over 70,000 clones, approximately 80% seen once. Sequencing was carried out using PBMCs. The receptors were sampled from a man aged 25-45 years in good health and CMV-seronegative.

In the case of this clone: One end of the junction varies from germline; a read error may be responsible. This chain joins TRBV28 and TRBJ2-2; D unclear. There are 12 residues in the CDR3. Per germline, CDR1 MDHEN and CDR2 SYDVKM. The CDR3 coding sequence is TGTGCCAGCAGCTCGAACACCGAGGAGCTGTTTTTT. Translating it yields CASSSNTEELFF.

The chain is built from TRBV5-4 and TRBJ2-1; unclear D gene. The CDR3 runs to 12 residues. Trimming took off 0 bases at V and 7 bases at J, with 5 bases between the two ends. Per germline, CDR1 SGHNT and CDR2 YYREEE (reference sequence). The CDR3 DNA reads TGTGCCAGCAGCTTGGATCAGAATGAGCAGTTCTTC. Amino acids: CASSLDQNEQFF. Full variable domain (rest looked up from reference TRBV5-4 and TRBJ2-1): ETGVTQSPTHLIKTRGQQVTLRCSSQSGHNTVSWYQQALGQGPQFIFQYYREEENGRGNFPPRFSGLQFPNYSSELNVNALELDDSALYLCASSLDQNEQFFGPGTRLTVL.

This clone was found once. V gene TRBV7-8 combines with J gene TRBJ2-7, with D unclear. This CDR3 has 11 amino acids. CDR1 is SGHVS and CDR2 is FQNEAQ in the germline V gene. Trimming shortened V by 3 bases and J by 7 bases, and 7 bases separated the two germline ends. CDR3 region: CASSLLREQYF. The CDR3 coding sequence is TGTGCCAGCAGCTTGTTGAGGGAGCAGTACTTC. The whole variable domain, filled in from reference TRBV7-8 and TRBJ2-7, reads GAGVSQSPRYKVAKRGQDVALRCDPISGHVSLFWYQQALGQGPEFLTYFQNEAQLDKSGLPSDRFFAERPEGSVSTLKIQRTQQEDSAVYLCASSLLREQYFGPGTRLTVT.

The J gene is TRBJ2-1, the V gene TRBV6-1; the D is unclear. The CDR3 contains 15 residues. V lost 2 bases and J 8 bases, leaving 16 bases between the germline ends. In germline, CDR1 is MNHNS, CDR2 SASEGT. CDR3 bases: TGTGCCAGCAGTGAAACAAAGTCCGGGTCGGATGAGCAGTTCTTC. It specifies CASSETKSGSDEQFF.

The V call is TRBV5-1, the J call TRBJ1-1; tentative D call: TRBD1 (5 bases). Germline assignment: CDR1 SGHRS and CDR2 YFSETQ. CDR3 length equals 13 residues. V was trimmed by 4 bases and J by 1 base, leaving 8 bases between them. DNA for the CDR3: TGCGCCAGCAGCCGAACAGGGAACACTGAAGCTTTCTTT. This encodes CASSRTGNTEAFF.

V usage is TRBV28 and J usage is TRBJ1-2, with TRBD1 matching over 8 bases. This CDR3 has 14 amino acids. V shed 1 base and J 6 bases; nucleotides not matched to a gene: 4. Germline V lookup: CDR1 MDHEN, CDR2 SYDVKM. The CDR3 DNA sequence: TGTGCCAGCAGTTTATCGGACAGGGCCGATGGCTACACCTTC. Translated, it gives CASSLSDRADGYTF.

In regard to this clone: The junction shows a germline mismatch at one end, possibly a read error. J is TRBJ2-3 and V is TRBV4-3; 9 bases are a match to TRBD2. This CDR3 is 17 amino acids long. Germline loops: CDR1 LGHNA, CDR2 YSLEER. CDR3 amino acids: CANSQEASGVSTDTQYF. The CDR3 coding sequence is TGCGCCAACAGCCAAGAAGCTAGCGGGGTTAGCACAGATACGCAGTATTTT.

This CDR3 reads CASSQDRGSEQYF. In nucleotides, the CDR3 is TGTGCCAGCTCACAAGACAGGGGGAGCGAGCAGTACTTC. The chain links TRBV18 to TRBJ2-7; 9 nucleotides line up with TRBD1. Germline V gene data show CDR1 as KGHSH and CDR2 as LQKENI. Trimming at V came to 4 bases and at J to 6 bases, leaving 4 bases not matched to a gene. The CDR3 runs 13 residues.

The V and J genes are TRBV14 and TRBJ1-4, with a possible D match to TRBD1 (6 bases). The ends were cut back, 3 bases at V and 6 bases at J, with 8 bases in the middle. Germline CDR1 is SGHDN and CDR2 is FVKESK. The CDR3 runs to 13 residues. CDR3 DNA sequence: TGTGCCAGCAGCCAGGGGACATATGAAAAACTGTTTTTT. Its protein is CASSQGTYEKLFF.

A few counts support this clone. The CDR3 DNA follows: TGCGCCAGCAGCCCCTCAGGGGGACCGGGGGATGGCTACACCTTC. This translates into CASSPSGGPGDGYTF. The V and J genes are TRBV4-1 and TRBJ1-2, with 7 nucleotides matching TRBD1. With 4 bases clipped from V and 6 bases from J, the junction kept 11 bases outside the gene matches. The CDR3 has 15 amino acids. Per the germline V gene, CDR1 is MGHRA and CDR2 is YSYEKL.

This clone occurred a few times. The chain employs TRBV4-3 and TRBJ2-5; no definite D call. V shed 2 bases and J shed 4 bases, with 11 bases lying between them. CDR1 LGHNA and CDR2 YSLEER come from the germline V gene. CDR3 size: 14 residues. The CDR3 nucleotides read TGCGCCAGCAGCCAAAGACAATTCGGAGAGACCCAGTACTTC. Translated, it gives CASSQRQFGETQYF.

The chain carries TRBV7-9 and TRBJ2-1; 8 positions agree with TRBD1. The CDR3 contains 13 residues. The junction had 6 bases not matched to a gene; V was cut back by 4 bases and J by 10 bases. In germline, CDR1 is SEHNR, CDR2 FQNEAQ (reference sequence). CDR3 sequence: CASSSTRQGEQFF. In DNA form, the CDR3 reads TGTGCCAGCAGCTCTACCCGACAGGGGGAGCAGTTCTTC. Full variable domain (outside the CDR3, taken from reference TRBV7-9 and TRBJ2-1): DTGVSQNPRHKITKRGQNVTFRCDPISEHNRLYWYRQTLGQGPEFLTYFQNEAQLEKSRLLSDRFSAERPKGSFSTLEIQRTEQGDSAMYLCASSSTRQGEQFFGPGTRLTVL.

V is TRBV27 and J is TRBJ2-2; 7 nucleotides line up with TRBD2. J gave up 8 bases and V 6 bases, and 9 bases lay outside the gene matches. This CDR3 region has 14 residues. Germline CDR1 is MNHEY and CDR2 is SMNVEV (reference sequence). The CDR3 sequence: CASRMPGLRGELFF. The DNA for the CDR3 is TGTGCCAGCAGAATGCCGGGACTAAGAGGGGAGCTGTTTTTT.

This chain connects TRBV5-4 to TRBJ2-7; TRBD1 matches at 7 bases. The V segment lost 3 bases and the J segment 3 bases; nucleotides outside the gene matches: 6. The CDR3 has 14 residues. Germline values: CDR1 SGHNT, CDR2 YYREEE (reference sequence). The CDR3 DNA reads TGTGCCAGCAGCTCCATGACAGGGAACTACGAGCAGTACTTC. The encoded protein is CASSSMTGNYEQYF.

The sample holds one count of this clone. The chain uses TRBV11-2 and TRBJ1-1; 7 bases line up with TRBD1. Germline V CDR1 and CDR2: SGHAT, FQNNGV. This CDR3 region has 13 residues. J gave up 6 bases and V 5 bases, and 6 bases lay outside the gene matches. The CDR3 DNA is TGTGCCAGCAGCCTACAGGGGCATGCTGAAGCTTTCTTT. Its protein is CASSLQGHAEAFF.

This chain links TRBV5-1 with TRBJ2-2, with TRBD2 matching over 7 bases. This CDR3 contains 15 residues. V trimming: 0 bases; J trimming: 7 bases; junction bases outside the gene matches: 6. Germline-derived CDR1 and CDR2 are SGHRS and YFSETQ. CDR3 amino acids: CASSLVRTGGGELFF. CDR3 DNA sequence: TGCGCCAGCAGCTTGGTCAGGACGGGAGGCGGGGAGCTGTTTTTT.

This clone was seen a few times. In DNA form, the CDR3 reads TGTGCCAGCAGTCGAAAGGGACAGGGCATCGGAAACACCATATATTTT. This codes for CASSRKGQGIGNTIYF. The chain carries TRBV6-6 and TRBJ1-3, with 9 bases aligning to TRBD1. This CDR3 is built from 16 residues. Germline values: CDR1 MNHNY, CDR2 SVGAGI (reference sequence). J was trimmed by 4 bases and V by 5 bases; bases with no gene match: 9.

The chain links TRBV4-3 to TRBJ1-2, with 8 nucleotides matching TRBD1. The germline CDR1 and CDR2 sequences are LGHNA and YSLEER. The J segment lost 6 bases and the V segment lost 4 bases, leaving 10 bases of the junction unmatched. The CDR3 sequence is 15 residues long. The CDR3 loop reads CASSPTGVRSHGYTF. CDR3 DNA: TGCGCCAGCAGCCCGACAGGGGTCCGGAGTCATGGCTACACCTTC.

The chain is built from TRBV19 and TRBJ1-4; tentatively, D is TRBD1 (6 bases). Trimming shortened V by 4 bases and J by 8 bases, and 17 bases separated the two germline ends. The CDR3 spans 15 residues. Germline V gene data show CDR1 as LNHDA and CDR2 as SQIVND (reference sequence). The CDR3, as DNA: TGTGCCAGTAGTAGAGCAGGGGATAGGCGCGAAAAACTGTTTTTT. Its translation is CASSRAGDRREKLFF.

This sequence joins TRBV10-1 and TRBJ2-1; TRBD2 matches at 11 bases. There are 16 residues in the CDR3. Germline CDR1 reads WNHNN; CDR2 reads SYGVQD (reference sequence). Germline trimming cut 3 bases from V and 7 bases from J; bases unmatched to any gene: 8. CDR3 in DNA: TGCGCCAGCAGTGATTTCGGTAGCGGGAGGGTGAATGAGCAGTTCTTC. It codes for CASSDFGSGRVNEQFF.

This clone was counted a few times. The chain is built from TRBV15 and TRBJ2-2; possible D gene TRBD2, 5 bases. This CDR3 contains 16 residues. Germline assignment: CDR1 LNHNV and CDR2 YYDKDF (reference sequence). V shed 1 base and J shed 5 bases, with 14 bases lying between them. CDR3 DNA sequence: TGTGCCACCAGCAGAGTTCCAGGACTGATGACCGGGGAGCTGTTTTTT. Protein product: CATSRVPGLMTGELFF.

The chain uses TRBV2 and TRBJ2-5; the match to TRBD1 covers 10 bases. This CDR3 spans 13 amino acids. The germline V gene has CDR1 SNHLY and CDR2 FYNNEI. J lost 5 bases, V lost 6 bases, and 3 bases had no gene match. In nucleotides, the CDR3 is TGTGCCAGCAGAGGACAGGGGGTGGAGACCCAGTACTTC. This gives the protein CASRGQGVETQYF.